The clone carrying this T cell receptor (beta chain) has more than one count but fewer than ten. Its antigen is unknown. Sequenced material consisted of expressed TCRB transcripts (all of the isolated RNA was reverse transcribed). Clones were read by immunoSEQ multiplex PCR, and TCRdb kept only the in-frame ones, dropping some. The sample lists hundreds of thousands of clones; about an eighth were seen once. These data originate in a study of beta chain features in type 1 diabetes. Central memory, naive, regulatory and stem cell-like memory CD4+ cells were sorted by CD45RO/CCR7/CD25/CD127/CD95/CD27. Overall study results and limits: PCR might pick shorter templates more often, in the same way for patients and controls. When VDJ junctions were examined, type 1 diabetes patients showed fewer insertions and more deletions. Resolution of whether HLA type affects TCRB rearrangement was not achieved here.

The CDR3 runs 14 residues. CDR1 is SEHNR and CDR2 is FQNEAQ in the germline V gene (reference sequence). Deletions cut 2 bases from V and 0 bases from J, with 8 bases between. The material sequenced was naive CD4+ T cells from blood. This chain connects TRBV7-9 to TRBJ2-7, with D perhaps TRBD2 (6 bases). The receptor comes from a woman aged 18-35 years in good health. The CDR3 bases are TGTGCCAGCAGCTTATGGAGGGACTCCTACGAGCAGTACTTC. Its translation: CASSLWRDSYEQYF.